This T cell receptor (beta chain) was sequenced in a study of T cell responses to AZD1222 COVID-19 vaccine. General study points: Females outnumbered males among donors, who were mostly white British; clonal diversity was possibly underestimated.

To note about this clone: Its antigen is currently unknown.

The protocol was immunoSEQ multiplex PCR, while the TCRdb copy is restricted to in-frame clones and leaves out a portion. The sample holds some 180,000 clones, around nine tenths seen once. The V segment lost 4 bases and the J segment 9 bases; nucleotides outside the gene matches: 10. CDR1 SGHTA and CDR2 FQGTGA come from the germline V gene. The CDR3 covers 15 residues. The chain is built from TRBV7-3 and TRBJ2-1; the match to TRBD2 covers 9 bases. The origin of this receptor is an adult who received the MenACWY meningococcal vaccine as a control. The sequences come from peripheral blood, collected 28 days after the second dose of the MenACWY control vaccine. In DNA form, the CDR3 reads TGTGCCAGCAGCTCCGGGACTAGCTATCTTGGTGAGCAGTTCTTC. Residues: CASSSGTSYLGEQFF.